This T cell receptor beta chain is drawn from a study of Graves' ophthalmopathy and Graves' hyperthyroidism. Background on the study: Ahead of any treatment, peripheral blood was obtained at the initial diagnosis.

Ophthalmopathy donors' eye disease showed moderate-to-severe activity, CAS of at least 3, NOSPECS of at least 4 and duration under 3 months. The evidence that diagnosis relied on was clinical symptoms, serum thyroxine, TRAb, thyroid ultrasound and orbital computed tomography. Beta-chain TCR CDR3 regions were amplified from RNA transcripts. Amplification began with first-round RT-PCR using HTBI primers, then second-round multiplex PCR was performed. MiXCR, run by TCRdb on the multiplex PCR reads, gives a single entry per CDR3 protein. The repertoire consists of 650,000 to 900,000 distinct CDR3 sequences, with 40% occurring once and the leading ten covering roughly 45%. Overall study findings and caveats: For predicting ophthalmopathy progression, the model had 70.59% sensitivity and 72% to 75% specificity.

Regarding this clonotype: Antigen: not known.

This CDR3 contains 14 residues. Trimming pared 5 bases from V and 4 bases from J, leaving 11 bases between. Germline CDR1 is LNHDA and CDR2 is SQIVND (reference sequence). Sequencing was done on a sample of peripheral blood. This receptor was taken from an adult man with Graves' ophthalmopathy. This rearrangement joins TRBV19 to TRBJ1-4; D may be TRBD1 (5 bases). For the CDR3, the DNA is TGTGCCAGTAGTGGCAAGGGGAGTAATGAAAAACTGTTTTTT. It encodes CASSGKGSNEKLFF.